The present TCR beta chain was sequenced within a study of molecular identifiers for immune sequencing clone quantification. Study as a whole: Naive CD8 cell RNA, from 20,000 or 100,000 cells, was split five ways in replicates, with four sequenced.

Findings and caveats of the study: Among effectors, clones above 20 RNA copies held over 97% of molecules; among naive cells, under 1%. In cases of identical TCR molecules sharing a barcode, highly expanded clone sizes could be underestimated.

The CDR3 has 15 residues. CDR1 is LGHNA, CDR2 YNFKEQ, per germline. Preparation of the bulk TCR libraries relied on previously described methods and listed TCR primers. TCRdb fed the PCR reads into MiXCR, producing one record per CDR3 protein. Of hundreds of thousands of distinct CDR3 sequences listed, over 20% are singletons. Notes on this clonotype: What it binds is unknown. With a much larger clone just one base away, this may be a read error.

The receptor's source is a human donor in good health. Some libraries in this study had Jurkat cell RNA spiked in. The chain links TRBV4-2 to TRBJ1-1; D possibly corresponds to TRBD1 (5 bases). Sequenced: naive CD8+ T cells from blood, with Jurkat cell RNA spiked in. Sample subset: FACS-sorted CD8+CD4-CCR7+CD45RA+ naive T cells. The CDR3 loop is CASSQDWGWNNEAFF. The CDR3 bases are TGTGCCAGCAGCCAAGATTGGGGCTGGAACAATGAAGCTTTCTTT.